This T cell receptor beta chain was captured in a study of OX40 agonist ivuxolimab in advanced cancers. In terms of the full investigation: The costimulatory receptor OX40 (CD134) was targeted by ivuxolimab, a fully human IgG2 agonistic monoclonal antibody. Intravenous ivuxolimab was administered to patients every 2 weeks at six dose levels: 0.01, 0.1, 0.3, 1.5, 3 and 10 mg/kg. Of the roughly 51 patients in dose escalation, around 19 had hepatocellular carcinoma, some 15 had melanoma, 9 had renal cell carcinoma and 9 had head and neck cancer. A male proportion of nearly 85% and a mean age of around 60 years, ranging from 23 to 79, were recorded for the dose-escalation cohort. Prior anti-PD-1, anti-PD-L1 or anti-CTLA-4 therapy was permitted, and checkpoint inhibitors had been received by roughly 42% of dose-escalation patients. Partial responses occurred in three dose-escalation patients, of whom one had hepatocellular carcinoma and two had cutaneous melanoma. Peripheral TCRbeta sequencing aimed to test whether ivuxolimab altered TCR sequence diversity and caused clonal T-cell expansion. The monotherapy dose-escalation portion (N of about 52 patients) of the phase I ivuxolimab trial is reported in the paper.

The CDR3 measures 15 amino acids from cysteine to phenylalanine. Only the CDR3 DNA stays, 45 bases, in frame from base 1. At the junction V is shortened by 4 bases and J by 4 bases, with 16 bases in between. In the germline V gene, CDR1 corresponds to ENHRY and CDR2 to SYGVKD. Genomic DNA was extracted from sorted cells for sequencing of the TCRbeta CDR3 region. TCRbeta CDR3 regions were sequenced using the immunoSEQ Assay. TCRdb mirrors the immuneACCESS table, restricted to in-frame sequences. Some clones are absent from its copies; in checked studies, under half trace to an unresolved V gene, and the reason for the others is unknown. Within this sample are about 27,000 clones, with more than 70% of them counted one time only. Of the sample, 11% to 15% falls within the top ten clones. This clone was seen only a few times. It has no known antigen specificity. The input lacks base qualities; no much larger clone sits a single base away.

Patients with autoimmune disease history or receiving systemic immunosuppression were excluded from the trial. Peripheral blood for TCR sequencing was collected from all dose cohorts at baseline, on cycle 4 day 1, and on cycle 7 day 1. The samples were taken from a phase I, first-in-human, multicenter, open-label dose-escalation trial of ivuxolimab. Adults with locally advanced or metastatic melanoma, renal cell, hepatocellular, or head and neck squamous cell carcinoma were enrolled in the trial. Before TCR sequencing, CD4+ T cells and CD8+ T cells from peripheral blood were sorted into separate populations. Results and caveats for the whole study, not just this receptor: After ivuxolimab, expanded clones were on average more numerous among CD8+ T cells than among CD4+ T cells. At doses of 0.1 to 3.0 mg/kg, clonal expansion of both CD4+ and CD8+ T cells in blood was seen between baseline and week 6. Partial responders in the 0.1-3.0 mg/kg groups had among the lowest normalized peripheral clonal expansion, especially among CD8+ T cells. Low levels of normalized T-cell clonal expansion were also seen in some nonresponding patients. Which antigens the clonally expanded peripheral T cells were specific for was not determined.

The material was CD4+ or CD8+ T cells sorted from blood, obtained in a trial of the OX40 agonist ivuxolimab. The V and J genes are TRBV10-3 and TRBJ1-1; possibly the D gene is TRBD1, per 5 matching bases. This receptor was obtained from an adult with an advanced solid tumor such as melanoma, head and neck, liver or kidney cancer. CDR3 reads: CAISALPQTVTEAFF. The nucleotide sequence is TGTGCCATCAGTGCCCTTCCCCAGACAGTCACTGAAGCTTTCTTT.